This T cell receptor beta chain comes out of a study of beta chain features in type 1 diabetes. As for the study in general: All samples combined gave around 98,000,000 sorted cells for examination.

Of the isolated RNA, all was reverse transcribed, and so the sequenced material was expressed TCRB transcripts. The repertoire was sequenced with immunoSEQ multiplex PCR; TCRdb's copy has only in-frame clones and lacks some. The sample lists hundreds of thousands of clones, 17% occurring once. Study findings and constraints: Junctions at VDJ sites from type 1 diabetes patients had fewer insertions and more deletions.

The CDR3 is made up of 16 amino acids. Looked up from germline, CDR1 is MNHEY and CDR2 is SMNVEV (reference sequence). V shed 8 bases, J shed 0 bases, and the junction held 9 bases outside the gene matches. With regard to this clone: Its specificity is unknown.

The sequencing sample was made of naive CD4+ T cells from blood. The TCR sequence derives from a young woman in good health. The chain uses TRBV27 and TRBJ2-2; 7 bases are a match to TRBD1. The CDR3 is CASPWPGTANTGELFF. In nucleotides, the CDR3 is TGTGCCAGCCCTTGGCCCGGGACAGCGAACACCGGGGAGCTGTTTTTT.